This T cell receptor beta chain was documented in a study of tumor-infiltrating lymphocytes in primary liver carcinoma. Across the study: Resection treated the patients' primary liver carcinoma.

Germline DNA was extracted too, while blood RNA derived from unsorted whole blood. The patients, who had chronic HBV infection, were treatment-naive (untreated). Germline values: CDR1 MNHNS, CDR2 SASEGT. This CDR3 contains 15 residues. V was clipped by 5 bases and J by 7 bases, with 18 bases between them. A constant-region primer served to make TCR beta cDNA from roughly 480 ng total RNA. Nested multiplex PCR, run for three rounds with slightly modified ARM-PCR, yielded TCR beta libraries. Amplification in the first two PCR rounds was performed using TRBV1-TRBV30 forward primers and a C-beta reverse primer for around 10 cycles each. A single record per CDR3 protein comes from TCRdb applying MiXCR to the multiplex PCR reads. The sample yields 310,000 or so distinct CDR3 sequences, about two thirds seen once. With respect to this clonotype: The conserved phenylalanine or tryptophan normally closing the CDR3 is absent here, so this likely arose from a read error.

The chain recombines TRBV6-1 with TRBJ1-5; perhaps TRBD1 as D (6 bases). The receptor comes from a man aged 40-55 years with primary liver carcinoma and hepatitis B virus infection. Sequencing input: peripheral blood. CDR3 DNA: TGTGCCAGCAGTCCCCGGGACATGGAAGGACAGCCCCAGCATTCT. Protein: CASSPRDMEGQPQHS.